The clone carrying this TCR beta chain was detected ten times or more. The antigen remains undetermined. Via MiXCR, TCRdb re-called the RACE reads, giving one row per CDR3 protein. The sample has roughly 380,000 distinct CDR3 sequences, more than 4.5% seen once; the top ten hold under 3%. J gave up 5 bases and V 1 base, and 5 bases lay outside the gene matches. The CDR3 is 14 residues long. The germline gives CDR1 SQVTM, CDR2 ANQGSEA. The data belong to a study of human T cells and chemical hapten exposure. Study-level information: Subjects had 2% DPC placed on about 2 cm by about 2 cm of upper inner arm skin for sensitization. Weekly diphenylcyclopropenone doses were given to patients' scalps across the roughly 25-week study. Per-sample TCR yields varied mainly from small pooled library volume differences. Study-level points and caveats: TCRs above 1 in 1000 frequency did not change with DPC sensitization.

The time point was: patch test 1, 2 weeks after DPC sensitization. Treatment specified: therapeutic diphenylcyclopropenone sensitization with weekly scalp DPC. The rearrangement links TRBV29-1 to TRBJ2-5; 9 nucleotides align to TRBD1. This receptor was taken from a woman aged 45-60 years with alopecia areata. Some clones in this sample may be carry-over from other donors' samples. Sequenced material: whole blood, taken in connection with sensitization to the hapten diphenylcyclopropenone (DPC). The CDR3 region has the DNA TGCAGCGTTGAAGGCGGGACAGGGACGGAGACCCAGTACTTC. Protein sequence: CSVEGGTGTETQYF.